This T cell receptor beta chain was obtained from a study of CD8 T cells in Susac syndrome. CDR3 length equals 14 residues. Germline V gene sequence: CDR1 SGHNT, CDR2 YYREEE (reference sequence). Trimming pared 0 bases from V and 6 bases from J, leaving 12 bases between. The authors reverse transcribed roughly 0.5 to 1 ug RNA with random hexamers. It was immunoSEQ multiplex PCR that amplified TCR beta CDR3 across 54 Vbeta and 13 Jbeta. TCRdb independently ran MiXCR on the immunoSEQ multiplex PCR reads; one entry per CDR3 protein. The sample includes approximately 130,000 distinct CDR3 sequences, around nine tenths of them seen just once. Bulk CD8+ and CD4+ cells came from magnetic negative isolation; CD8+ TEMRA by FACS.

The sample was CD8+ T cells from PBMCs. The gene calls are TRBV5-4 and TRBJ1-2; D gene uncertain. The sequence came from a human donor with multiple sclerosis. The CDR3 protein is CASSLEKLLNGYTF. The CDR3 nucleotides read TGTGCCAGCAGCTTGGAGAAACTGCTTAATGGCTACACCTTC. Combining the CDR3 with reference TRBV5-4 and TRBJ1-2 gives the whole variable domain ETGVTQSPTHLIKTRGQQVTLRCSSQSGHNTVSWYQQALGQGPQFIFQYYREEENGRGNFPPRFSGLQFPNYSSELNVNALELDDSALYLCASSLEKLLNGYTFGSGTRLTVV.